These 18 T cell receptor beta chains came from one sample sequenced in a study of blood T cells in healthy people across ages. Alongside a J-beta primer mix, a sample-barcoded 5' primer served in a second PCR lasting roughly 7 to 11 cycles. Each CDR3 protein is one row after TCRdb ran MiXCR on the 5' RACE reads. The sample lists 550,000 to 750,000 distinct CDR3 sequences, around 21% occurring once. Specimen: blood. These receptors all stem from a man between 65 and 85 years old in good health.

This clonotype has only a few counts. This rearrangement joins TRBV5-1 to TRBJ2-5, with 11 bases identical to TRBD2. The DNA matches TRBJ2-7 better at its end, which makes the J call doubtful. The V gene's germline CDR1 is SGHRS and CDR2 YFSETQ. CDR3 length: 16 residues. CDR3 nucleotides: TGCGCCAGCAGCGCGACTAGCGGGACTGCCTACTACGAGCAGTACTTC. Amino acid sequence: CASSATSGTAYYEQYF.

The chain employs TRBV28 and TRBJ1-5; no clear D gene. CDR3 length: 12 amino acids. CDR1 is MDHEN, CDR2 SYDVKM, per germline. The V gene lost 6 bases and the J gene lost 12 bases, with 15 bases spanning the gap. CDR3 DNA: TGTGCCAGCAGCCGTCTGAGCGCACACCAGCATTTT. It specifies CASSRLSAHQHF.

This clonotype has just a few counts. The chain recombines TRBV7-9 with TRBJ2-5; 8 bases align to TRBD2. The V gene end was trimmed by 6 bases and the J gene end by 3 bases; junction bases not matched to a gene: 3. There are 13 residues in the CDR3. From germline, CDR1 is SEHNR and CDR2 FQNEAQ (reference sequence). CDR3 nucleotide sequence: TGTGCCAGCAGGACAGCGGGAGAAGAGACCCAGTACTTC. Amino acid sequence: CASRTAGEETQYF.

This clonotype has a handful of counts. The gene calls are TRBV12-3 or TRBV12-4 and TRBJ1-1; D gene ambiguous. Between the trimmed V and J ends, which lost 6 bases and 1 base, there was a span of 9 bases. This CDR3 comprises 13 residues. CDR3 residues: CASRRIRNTEAFF. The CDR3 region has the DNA TGTGCCAGCAGGCGGATAAGGAACACTGAAGCTTTCTTT.

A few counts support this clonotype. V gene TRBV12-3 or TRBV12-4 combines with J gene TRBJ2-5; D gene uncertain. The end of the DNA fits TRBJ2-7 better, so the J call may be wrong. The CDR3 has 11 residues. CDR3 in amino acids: CASSSQFEQYF. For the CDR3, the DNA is TGTGCCAGCAGTTCGCAGTTCGAGCAGTACTTC.

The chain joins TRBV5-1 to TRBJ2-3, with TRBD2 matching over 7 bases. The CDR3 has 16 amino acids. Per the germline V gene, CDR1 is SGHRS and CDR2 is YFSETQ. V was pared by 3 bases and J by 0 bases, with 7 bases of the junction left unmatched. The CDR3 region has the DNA TGCGCCAGCAGCTACCGGGACTACCGAAGCACAGATACGCAGTATTTT. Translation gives CASSYRDYRSTDTQYF. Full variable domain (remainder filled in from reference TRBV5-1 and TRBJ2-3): KAGVTQTPRYLIKTRGQQVTLSCSPISGHRSVSWYQQTPGQGLQFLFEYFSETQRNKGNFPGRFSGRQFSNSRSEMNVSTLELGDSALYLCASSYRDYRSTDTQYFGPGTRLTVL.

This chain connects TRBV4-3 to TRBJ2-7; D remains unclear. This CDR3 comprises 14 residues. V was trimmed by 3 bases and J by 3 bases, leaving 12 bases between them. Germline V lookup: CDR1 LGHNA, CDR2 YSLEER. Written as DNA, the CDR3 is TGCGCCAGCAGCCAGGGCCGTTACAGCTACGAGCAGTACTTC. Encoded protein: CASSQGRYSYEQYF.

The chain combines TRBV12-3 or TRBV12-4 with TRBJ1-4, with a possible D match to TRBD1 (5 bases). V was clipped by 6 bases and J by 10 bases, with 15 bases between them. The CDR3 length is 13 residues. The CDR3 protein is CASRAKTDRKLFF. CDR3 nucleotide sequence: TGTGCCAGCAGGGCTAAGACAGATAGAAAACTGTTTTTT.

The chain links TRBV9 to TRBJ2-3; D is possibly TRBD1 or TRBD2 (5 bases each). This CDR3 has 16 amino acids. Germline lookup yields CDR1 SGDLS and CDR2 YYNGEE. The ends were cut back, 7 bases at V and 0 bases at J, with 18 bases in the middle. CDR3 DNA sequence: TGTGCCAGCGGAATGAGGGGAACACTTAGCACAGATACGCAGTATTTT. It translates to CASGMRGTLSTDTQYF. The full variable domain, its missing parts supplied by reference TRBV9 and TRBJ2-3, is DSGVTQTPKHLITATGQRVTLRCSPRSGDLSVYWYQQSLDQGLQFLIQYYNGEERAKGNILERFSAQQFPDLHSELNLSSLELGDSALYFCASGMRGTLSTDTQYFGPGTRLTVL.

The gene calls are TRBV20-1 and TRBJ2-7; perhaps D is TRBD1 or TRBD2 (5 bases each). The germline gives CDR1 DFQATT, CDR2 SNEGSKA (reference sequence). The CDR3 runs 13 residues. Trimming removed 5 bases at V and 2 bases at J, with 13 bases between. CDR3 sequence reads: CSAFGTEPYEQYF. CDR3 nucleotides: TGCAGTGCTTTCGGGACGGAACCCTACGAGCAGTACTTC.

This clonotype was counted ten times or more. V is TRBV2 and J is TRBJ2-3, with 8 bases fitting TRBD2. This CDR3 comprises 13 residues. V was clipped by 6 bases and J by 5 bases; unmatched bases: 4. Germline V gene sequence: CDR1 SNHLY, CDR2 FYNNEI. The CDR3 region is CASSTGRGDTQYF. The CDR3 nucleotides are TGTGCCAGCAGCACCGGGAGGGGAGATACGCAGTATTTT.

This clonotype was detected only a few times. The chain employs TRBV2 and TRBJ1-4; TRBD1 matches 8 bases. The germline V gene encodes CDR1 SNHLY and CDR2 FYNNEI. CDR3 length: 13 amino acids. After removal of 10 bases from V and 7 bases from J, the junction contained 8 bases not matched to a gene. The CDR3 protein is CATRTGLVEKLFF. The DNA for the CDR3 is TGTGCCACCAGGACAGGGCTCGTTGAAAAACTGTTTTTT.

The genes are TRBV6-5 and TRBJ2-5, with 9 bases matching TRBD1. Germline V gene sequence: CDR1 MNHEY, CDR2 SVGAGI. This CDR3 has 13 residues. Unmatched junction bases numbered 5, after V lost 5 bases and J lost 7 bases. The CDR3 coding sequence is TGTGCCAGCAGTCGGACAGGGGAACGGACCCAGTACTTC. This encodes CASSRTGERTQYF.

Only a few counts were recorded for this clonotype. The CDR3 nucleotides read TGCAGTGCCCAGAGGGCGGACAGCTCCTCCTACGAGCAGTACTTC. Protein: CSAQRADSSSYEQYF. This chain uses TRBV20-1 with TRBJ2-1, with D possibly being TRBD1 (6 bases). Near its end, the DNA agrees better with TRBJ2-7, so the J call may be wrong. This CDR3 is 15 amino acids long. Germline CDR1 reads DFQATT; CDR2 reads SNEGSKA (reference sequence).

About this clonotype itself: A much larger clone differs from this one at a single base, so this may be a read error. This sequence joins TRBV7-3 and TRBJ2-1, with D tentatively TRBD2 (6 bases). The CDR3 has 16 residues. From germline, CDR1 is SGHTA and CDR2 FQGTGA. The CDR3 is CASSRFGGSSYNAQFF. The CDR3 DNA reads TGTGCCAGCAGCCGTTTTGGAGGGAGCTCCTACAATGCGCAGTTCTTC.

For the CDR3, the DNA is TGCAGTGCTAGTAATCGGCAGGGAAACACAGATACGCAGTATTTT. It yields the protein CSASNRQGNTDTQYF. The chain couples TRBV20-1 to TRBJ2-3; tentatively, D is TRBD1 (5 bases). The length of the CDR3 is 15 residues. Trimming shortened V by 3 bases and J by 2 bases, and 15 bases separated the two germline ends. CDR1 is DFQATT and CDR2 is SNEGSKA in the germline V gene (reference sequence).

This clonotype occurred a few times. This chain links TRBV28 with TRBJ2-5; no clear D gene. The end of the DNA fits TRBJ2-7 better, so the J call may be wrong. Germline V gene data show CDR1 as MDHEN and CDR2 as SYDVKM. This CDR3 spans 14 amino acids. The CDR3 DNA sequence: TGTGCCAGCAGTCTCGCCCTGAGCTCCTACGAGCAGTACTTC. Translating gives CASSLALSSYEQYF.

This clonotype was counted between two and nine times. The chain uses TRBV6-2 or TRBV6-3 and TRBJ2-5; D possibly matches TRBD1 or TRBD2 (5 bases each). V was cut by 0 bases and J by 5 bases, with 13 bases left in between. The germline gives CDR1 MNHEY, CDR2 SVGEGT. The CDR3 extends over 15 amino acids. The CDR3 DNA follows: TGTGCCAGCAGTTACTCGAGTGGGACCGACGAGACCCAGTACTTC. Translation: CASSYSSGTDETQYF.